The following is a T cell receptor beta chain sequence with its context. Its antigen is not identified. Clones were sequenced by immunoSEQ multiplex PCR, and TCRdb holds only the in-frame ones, with some missing. The sample lists 100,000 or so clones, roughly 89% occurring once. Healthy donors had no documented immune events, such as infections, while sampled. V was shortened by 5 bases and J by 3 bases, with 16 bases between the two germline ends. Germline loops: CDR1 SGHTA, CDR2 FQGNSA. This CDR3 has 15 amino acids. This entry comes from a study of identifying expanded T cells in peripheral blood. General study results and limits: Across healthy donors, higher total template counts meant significantly greater approximately 2-week count variance.

This TCR was sampled from a person aged 18 to 70 in good health. The sample consisted of blood. J is TRBJ1-2 and V is TRBV7-2, with D possibly matching TRBD1 (6 bases). CDR3 protein: CASSPRPGQYYGYTF. Here the CDR3 DNA reads TGTGCCAGCAGCCCCAGACCCGGACAGTACTATGGCTACACCTTC.